The source of this T cell receptor (beta chain) is a study of shared clonotypes between healthy human individuals. Study-wide results and caveats: Clonotype sharing levels among donors were expected to vary with sequencing depth.

Every subset's genomic DNA went evenly onto several immunoSEQ plates. Clones were sequenced by immunoSEQ multiplex PCR, and TCRdb holds only the in-frame ones, with some missing. The sample comprises roughly 2,500,000 clones, under 95% of which are singletons, and 0.36% rests with the top ten. This clone was observed a few times. What it binds is not known. The sequence was obtained from a man aged 18 to 29 in good health. Some clones in this sample may be carry-over from other donors' samples. Sequencing was carried out using naive CD4+ T cells from PBMCs. Subset in this sample: CD45RA+ positively selected.

CDR3 loop: CASDPAGLGANTEAFF. In nucleotides, the CDR3 is TGTGCCAGCGACCCAGCGGGGCTTGGCGCGAACACTGAAGCTTTCTTT. The J gene is TRBJ1-1, the V gene TRBV7-9; perhaps TRBD1 as D (5 bases). The germline CDR1 and CDR2 sequences are SEHNR and FQNEAQ (reference sequence). CDR3 length: 16 amino acids. Trimming cost V 8 bases and J 1 base, with 20 bases left between them.